Listed below are T cell receptor beta chains from one sample, sequenced in a study of T cells in Graves' hyperthyroidism and ophthalmopathy. In TCRdb, the multiplex PCR reads were re-called with MiXCR into one record per CDR3 protein. There are about 700,000 distinct CDR3 sequences in the sample; around 15% occur only once, and about 10% lies in the top ten. The sample taken for sequencing was blood. These receptors were taken from a woman in her late teens or twenties with Graves' hyperthyroidism. CDR3s leave out the opening cysteine and the closing phenylalanine or tryptophan.

v_gene	j_gene	CDR3aa
TRBV5-5	TRBJ2-7	ASSFRDTPYEQY
TRBV6-5	TRBJ2-1	ASSYSSAGGYNEQF
TRBV7-2	TRBJ2-1	ASSPPGQGEQF
TRBV10-1	TRBJ2-3	ASSARLPDTQY
TRBV19	TRBJ2-7	AGSITGTGSYEQY
TRBV3-1	TRBJ1-3	ASSRGIGPSGNTIY
TRBV7-9	TRBJ2-1	ASSLLGMAIEQF
TRBV6-1	TRBJ1-5	ASRDGNQPQH
TRBV24-1	TRBJ1-1	ATSDYRGEAF
TRBV4-3	TRBJ2-4	ASSQGRPTNIQY
TRBV4-2	TRBJ2-1	ASSQGAGQVKGEQF
TRBV19	TRBJ2-2	ASSIRLAGVTGELF
TRBV30	TRBJ2-5	AWSLGQGARETQY
TRBV6-2/TRBV6-3	TRBJ2-7	ASSYWHGAYEQY
TRBV6-1	TRBJ2-1	ASSAWTSGPNEQF
TRBV27	TRBJ2-7	ASSLKAGGPYEQY
TRBV15	TRBJ1-2	ATSPGTEGYGYT
TRBV30	TRBJ2-1	AWSRGVARPGGNEQF
TRBV28	TRBJ2-5	ASSPLPSSPGTQY
TRBV30	TRBJ2-7	ACSWDRASYEQY
TRBV24-1	TRBJ2-1	ATSDPKRQGRYNEQF
TRBV19	TRBJ2-3	ASRGLVTSTDTQY
TRBV30	TRBJ1-5	AWSPGQKNQPQH
TRBV10-1	TRBJ2-3	ASSELGSDTQY
TRBV20-1	TRBJ2-3	SARGSGKDTQY
TRBV18	TRBJ1-5	ASSPIAEGNQPQH
TRBV3-1	TRBJ2-5	ASSQGWPETQY
TRBV6-1	TRBJ1-1	ASRYTENTEAF
TRBV12-3/TRBV12-4	TRBJ2-7	ASSPRDRGTGGGYNGEQY
TRBV12-3/TRBV12-4	TRBJ2-1	ASSPTSSGRSYNEQF
TRBV2	TRBJ1-1	ASTTDGGNTEAF
TRBV11-2	TRBJ2-3	ASSGRATDTQY
TRBV30	TRBJ2-7	AWSVLTRALRYEQY
TRBV12-3/TRBV12-4	TRBJ1-1	ASSESGTEAF
TRBV20-1	TRBJ2-7	SASQFYEQY
TRBV20-1	TRBJ2-1	SAGGSSYNEQF
TRBV19	TRBJ1-1	ASSIGDRGTEAF
TRBV28	TRBJ2-7	ASKGGTYSYEQY
TRBV7-7	TRBJ2-1	ASSQAGPPPYNEQF
TRBV7-9	TRBJ2-4	ASSSTRGVYIQY
TRBV5-6	TRBJ2-3	ASSLEKSYRGTDTQY
TRBV28	TRBJ1-5	ASTSIVRGNQPQH